This T cell receptor (beta chain) was profiled in a study of blood T cell dynamics during melanoma immunotherapy. Points from the study as a whole: It remained unknown if the driving T cell clones were melanoma-specific. Unlike progressors, later disease-control patients had W3 repertoires gaining clonality or diversity.

Trimming took 4 bases from V and 0 from J, leaving 7 bases between them. The CDR3 sequence is 13 residues long. CDR1 and CDR2 (germline): SGHRS, YFSETQ. Method: immunoSEQ multiplex PCR; TCRdb's copy keeps in-frame clones and lacks some. This sample has several thousand clones, with approximately 77% found just once. Noted time point: pre-treatment baseline. Blood was drawn before treatment and at week 3 after checkpoint blockade. At 12 weeks after first infusion, RECIST 1.1 defined response for most patients. Details on this clone: The antigen is not known.

This specimen was blood, taken from a patient treated with checkpoint blockade. The clonotype comes from a human donor with melanoma. V is TRBV5-1 and J is TRBJ1-1; no clear D. The CDR3 DNA reads TGCGCCAGCAGCCAGAGCGTGAACACTGAAGCTTTCTTT. Translated: CASSQSVNTEAFF.